The 24 T cell receptor beta chains in this list originate from one sample, sequenced in a study of low-dose radiotherapy and immunotherapy resistance in tumors. cDNA synthesis used a TRAV/TRBV-specific primer set for both chains. Amplification of TCRs used a constant-region primer and V-primer adapter for roughly 20 PCR cycles. TCRdb used MiXCR to reprocess the reads, holding one entry per CDR3 protein. The sample lists about 39,000 distinct CDR3 sequences, roughly a third seen once, with 3.7% in the top ten. Time point noted: before trial treatment. Sequenced here: PBMCs, sampled before treatment. All receptors come from a male donor with gallbladder cancer.

Concerning this clonotype: Given a far larger clone just one base away, this is likely a sequencing read error. The V gene is TRBV27, the J gene TRBJ2-7; either TRBD1 or TRBD2 may supply D (5 bases each). The CDR3 totals 14 residues. Looked up from germline, CDR1 is MNHEY and CDR2 is SMNVEV (reference sequence). V dropped 3 bases and J dropped 7 bases, with 16 bases sitting between them. CDR3 nucleotide sequence: TGTGCCAGCAGTTTGGGGGTATCCTACAATGAGCAGTACTTC. It yields the protein CASSLGVSYNEQYF.

V is TRBV5-1 and J is TRBJ2-5, with 7 bases that match TRBD2. The CDR3 is 15 residues long. CDR1 is SGHRS and CDR2 is YFSETQ in the germline V gene. J was trimmed by 0 bases and V by 2 bases; bases with no gene match: 4. In nucleotides, the CDR3 is TGCGCCAGCAGCTTAGCGGGGACTAACCAAGAGACCCAGTACTTC. Its protein product is CASSLAGTNQETQYF.

Remarks on this clonotype: A single base separates this from a much larger clone, so it may be a read error. This sequence joins TRBV29-1 and TRBJ1-1; unclear D gene. CDR3 size: 16 residues. Germline loops: CDR1 SQVTM, CDR2 ANQGSEA. CDR3 bases: TGCAGCGTTGAAGCGGGGAACACTCTTCTTAACACTGAAACTTTCTTT. Encoded protein: CSVEAGNTLLNTETFF.

This chain links TRBV21-1 with TRBJ2-5; the table names TRBD1, a call not compared with the DNA. TRBV21-1 corresponds to a pseudogene. The CDR3 runs to 13 residues. The DNA of the CDR3 is TGTGCCAGCAGCGGGGGACAGGGAGAGACCCAGTACTTC. Translated, it gives CASSGGQGETQYF.

Comments on this clonotype: This sequence is one base from a far larger clone and is likely a read error. No conserved phenylalanine or tryptophan ends this CDR3, so it is likely a read error. This sequence joins TRBV6-5 and TRBJ2-6; TRBD2 might be the D (6 bases). The CDR3 extends over 18 amino acids. V was pared by 8 bases and J by 0 bases, with 20 bases between. CDR1 is MNHEY, CDR2 SVGAGI, per germline. DNA for the CDR3: TGTGCCAGCTCTGGTTGGGGACTGTTAAGCTCTGGGGCCAACGTCCTGACTTTA. This encodes CASSGWGLLSSGANVLTL.

The chain combines TRBV9 with TRBJ2-6; D is uncertain. This CDR3 has 15 residues. Trimming removed 3 bases at V and 0 bases at J, with 7 bases between. Germline values: CDR1 SGDLS, CDR2 YYNGEE. CDR3 residues: CASSAHYSGANVLTF. In nucleotides, the CDR3 is TGTGCCAGCAGCGCACACTACTCTGGGGCCAACGTCCTGACTTTC.

This clonotype was seen many times. This rearrangement joins TRBV20-1 to TRBJ2-2, with 7 bases matching TRBD1. Losses at the gene ends were 3 bases for V and 0 bases for J; bases not matched to a gene: 1. The CDR3 has 14 residues. Germline CDR1 is DFQATT and CDR2 is SNEGSKA (reference sequence). The CDR3 coding sequence is TGCAGTGCTAGGGGACAGACGAACACCGGGGAGCTGTTTTTT. Protein sequence: CSARGQTNTGELFF.

The chain couples TRBV28 to TRBJ2-3, with 7 positions matching TRBD2. Trimming took 10 bases from V and 0 from J; bases not matched to a gene: 13. This CDR3 spans 16 amino acids. Germline V gives CDR1 MDHEN, CDR2 SYDVKM. The CDR3 DNA reads TGTGCCATAGCTTCCAGGACTAGAGGGAGCACAGATACGCAGTATTTT. Residues: CAIASRTRGSTDTQYF.

Only a few counts were recorded for this clonotype. This chain connects TRBV6-1 to TRBJ1-4, with a possible D match to TRBD1 (6 bases). The CDR3 consists of 14 residues. V lost 5 bases and J lost 8, with 15 bases in between. CDR1 and CDR2 (germline): MNHNS, SASEGT. The CDR3 loop reads CASSRPGGLEKLFF. The CDR3 DNA reads as TGTGCCAGCAGTAGGCCGGGGGGGCTGGAAAAACTGTTTTTT.

This clonotype occurred many times. This chain joins TRBV9 and TRBJ1-6; D is possibly TRBD1 (5 bases). The CDR3 covers 15 residues. The ends were cut back, 4 bases at V and 7 bases at J, with 15 bases in the middle. CDR1 is SGDLS, CDR2 YYNGEE, per germline. CDR3 in DNA: TGTGCCAGCAGCAACTCGATACAGGTGAATTCACCCCTCCACTTT. Protein sequence: CASSNSIQVNSPLHF.

This clonotype was seen repeatedly, ten times or more. The V and J genes are TRBV6-2 or TRBV6-3 and TRBJ2-3; 9 bases match TRBD1. CDR1 is MNHEY and CDR2 is SVGEGT in the germline V gene. The CDR3 runs 16 residues. J gave up 0 bases and V 4 bases, and 5 bases lay outside the gene matches. The CDR3 loop is CASSLRQGVSTDTQYF. CDR3 sequence (DNA): TGTGCCAGCAGTTTACGACAGGGGGTTAGCACAGATACGCAGTATTTT.

This clonotype was seen at least ten times. The rearrangement joins TRBV10-1 to TRBJ2-7; D perhaps matches TRBD1 (5 bases). V dropped 2 bases and J dropped 6 bases, with 14 bases sitting between them. CDR1 and CDR2 (germline): WNHNN, SYGVQD (reference sequence). The CDR3 is 14 amino acids. The CDR3 sequence: CASSENQGVGEQYF. The CDR3 DNA is TGCGCCAGCAGTGAGAACCAGGGTGTCGGCGAGCAGTACTTC.

With regard to this clonotype: A far larger clone is off by one base, so a read error is likely. The genes are TRBV20-1 and TRBJ2-1, with unresolved D. CDR3 length: 12 residues. Germline V CDR1 and CDR2: DFQATT, SNEGSKA (reference sequence). V was clipped by 1 base and J by 10 bases, with 11 bases between them. For the CDR3, the DNA is TGCAGTGCTAGAGTCGCCCCGGGCGAGCAGTTCTTC. Translated, it gives CSARVAPGEQFF.

This clonotype counts as medium-sized. This sequence joins TRBV6-1 and TRBJ1-1; 10 bases agree with TRBD1. CDR1 and CDR2 from the germline V gene are MNHNS and SASEGT. The CDR3 runs 13 residues. The J segment lost 5 bases and the V segment lost 6 bases, leaving 3 bases of the junction unmatched. Written as DNA, the CDR3 is TGTGCCAGCAGCCGGGACAGGGGAACTGAAGCTTTCTTT. Translating it yields CASSRDRGTEAFF.

This clonotype was seen repeatedly, ten times or more. This chain uses TRBV3-1 with TRBJ2-5; 7 nucleotides match TRBD1. Germline-derived CDR1 and CDR2 are LGHDT and YNNKEL (reference sequence). The CDR3 is made up of 14 amino acids. J lost 4 bases, V lost 4 bases, and 6 bases had no gene match. The CDR3 nucleotides read TGTGCCAGCAGCCCCGGGACAGTTAGAGAGACCCAGTACTTC. It is translated as CASSPGTVRETQYF.

A remark on this clonotype: This likely reflects a read error, since a far larger clone is one base away. The J gene is TRBJ2-5, the V gene TRBV5-1; 8 nucleotides match TRBD1. J lost 11 bases, V lost 7 bases, and 16 bases had no gene match. Germline-derived CDR1 and CDR2 are SGHRS and YFSETQ. This CDR3 region has 14 residues. The CDR3 region has the DNA TGCGCCAGCGAAGGACAGGGTACCTACAATGAGCAGTACTTC. Translated: CASEGQGTYNEQYF.

A note on this clonotype: A read error likely explains this, since a far larger clone differs by one base. The chain links TRBV12-3 or TRBV12-4 to TRBJ2-4, with 8 bases that match TRBD1. There are 14 residues in the CDR3. Trimming at V came to 6 bases and at J to 8 bases, leaving 9 bases not matched to a gene. CDR3 sequence: CASSPRQGADIQYF. The DNA for the CDR3 is TGTGCCAGCAGCCCCAGGCAGGGGGCTGACATTCAGTACTTC.

The gene calls are TRBV13 and TRBJ1-1; D is perhaps TRBD1 (5 bases). Trimming took 5 bases from V and 4 from J, leaving 17 bases between them. Germline-derived CDR1 and CDR2 are PRHDT and FYEKMQ (reference sequence). CDR3 length equals 15 residues. CDR3 residues: CASSVFEGMTTEAFF. CDR3 in DNA: TGTGCCAGCAGCGTGTTCGAGGGGATGACCACTGAAGCTTTCTTT.

This clonotype occurred many times. CDR3 DNA: TGTGCCAGCAGCCCGCTGTTGAACACTGAAGCTTTCTTT. It is translated as CASSPLLNTEAFF. V is TRBV3-1 and J is TRBJ1-1, with D unclear. Germline CDR1 is LGHDT and CDR2 is YNNKEL (reference sequence). The germline V and J ends were trimmed by 4 bases and 0 bases, with 6 bases remaining between them. This CDR3 region has 13 residues.

At least ten counts were recorded for this clonotype. The rearrangement joins TRBV10-3 to TRBJ2-2, with a possible D match to TRBD1 (7 bases). This CDR3 has 16 amino acids. The V end lost 4 bases, the J end lost 5 bases, and 17 bases lay between the germline ends. Germline V gene data show CDR1 as ENHRY and CDR2 as SYGVKD. The CDR3 sequence: CAISVVGQGGTGELFF. In DNA, the CDR3 is TGTGCCATCAGTGTGGTTGGGCAGGGGGGTACCGGGGAGCTGTTTTTT.

This clonotype has ten or more counts. The chain links TRBV7-3 to TRBJ2-5; 8 nucleotides align to TRBD1. Per germline, CDR1 SGHTA and CDR2 FQGTGA. J gave up 5 bases and V 6 bases, and 8 bases lay outside the gene matches. This CDR3 has 14 amino acids. CDR3 protein: CASRNRQGRETQYF. The CDR3, as DNA: TGTGCCAGCAGAAACCGACAGGGGCGGGAGACCCAGTACTTC.

The rearrangement uses TRBV2 and TRBJ2-1; the D gene could be TRBD1 or TRBD2 (5 bases each). The length of the CDR3 is 15 residues. Germline CDR1 reads SNHLY; CDR2 reads FYNNEI. The V end was cut by 7 bases, the J end by 0 bases, with 13 bases between. The CDR3 sequence: CASTRDGRSYNEQFF. The CDR3 DNA reads as TGTGCCAGCACCCGGGACGGCCGCTCCTACAATGAGCAGTTCTTC.

This sequence joins TRBV6-1 and TRBJ2-7, with 8 positions matching TRBD1. The CDR3 covers 14 residues. Germline V gene data show CDR1 as MNHNS and CDR2 as SASEGT. Trimming removed 6 bases from V and 2 bases from J; junction bases left unmatched: 6. The CDR3 sequence is CASSPQGGTYEQYF. DNA of the CDR3: TGTGCCAGCAGCCCACAGGGGGGAACCTACGAGCAGTACTTC.

V is TRBV29-1 and J is TRBJ2-3; TRBD2 matches at 8 bases. With 3 bases clipped from V and 9 bases from J, the junction kept 11 bases outside the gene matches. This CDR3 comprises 14 residues. Per germline, CDR1 SQVTM and CDR2 ANQGSEA. The CDR3 bases are TGCAGCGTTGAGGGTCTCGGGGGGGGCCAGACGCAGTATTTT. The encoded protein is CSVEGLGGGQTQYF.